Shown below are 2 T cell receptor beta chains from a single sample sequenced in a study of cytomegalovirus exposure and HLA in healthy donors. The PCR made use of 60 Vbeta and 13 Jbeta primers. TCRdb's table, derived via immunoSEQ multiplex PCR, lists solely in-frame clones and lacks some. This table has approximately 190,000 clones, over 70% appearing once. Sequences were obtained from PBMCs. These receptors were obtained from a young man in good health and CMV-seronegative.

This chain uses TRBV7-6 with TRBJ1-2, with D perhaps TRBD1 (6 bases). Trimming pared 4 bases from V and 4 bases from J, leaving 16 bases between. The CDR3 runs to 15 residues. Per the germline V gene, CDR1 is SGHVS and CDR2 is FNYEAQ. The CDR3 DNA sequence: TGTGCCAGCAGCTCAAGGGCTGGGGGCATCTATGGCTACACCTTC. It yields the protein CASSSRAGGIYGYTF.

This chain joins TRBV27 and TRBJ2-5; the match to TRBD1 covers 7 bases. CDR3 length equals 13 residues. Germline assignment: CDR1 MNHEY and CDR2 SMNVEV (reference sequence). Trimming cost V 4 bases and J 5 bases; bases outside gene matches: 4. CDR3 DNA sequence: TGTGCCAGCAGTTCAGGGGGTACGGAGACCCAGTACTTC. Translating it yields CASSSGGTETQYF.